This T cell receptor (beta chain) is drawn from a study of shared T cell receptors in the human thymus. Germline V gene data show CDR1 as MNHNY and CDR2 as SVGAGI (reference sequence). V lost 0 bases, J lost 1 base, and 7 bases lay in between. This CDR3 spans 16 amino acids. Sequencing used immunoSEQ multiplex PCR; TCRdb keeps in-frame clones, though not all of them. The data show 700,000 or so clones, approximately 85% seen once. This sample also belongs to another study, concerning human thymus T cells. Per that study: In corrective heart surgery, resections were taken, and these provided the thymus tissue.

This sequence originates from a girl younger than two with a congenital heart defect. The chain combines TRBV6-6 with TRBJ1-6; D is uncertain. The sequenced sample consisted of thymocytes. The CDR3 DNA reads as TGTGCCAGCAGTTACTCCCCGCGGTCCTATAATTCACCCCTCCACTTT. Protein product: CASSYSPRSYNSPLHF.